Sequencing of this T cell receptor beta chain was carried out in a study of blood T cell repertoires in COVID-19. About the study: The United States, Italy and Spain supplied acute and convalescent COVID-19 samples. The analysed material was cDNA or gDNA that came from T cells, B-cell-depleted T cells, or PBMCs.

Unmatched junction bases numbered 10, after V lost 3 bases and J lost 2 bases. Per the germline V gene, CDR1 is SGDLS and CDR2 is YYNGEE. The CDR3 extends over 16 amino acids. Authors' processing steps: Amplification of reference gene primers provided the estimated nucleated cell counts. Profiled with immunoSEQ multiplex PCR; TCRdb holds only in-frame clones, not every one. That table is the source of V, J and clone size, and D and trimming were worked out from the DNA. The table lists about 240,000 clones, approximately 86% of them singletons. The source is a woman in her seventies with active or convalescent COVID-19. The sequenced material came from peripheral blood. This chain joins TRBV9 and TRBJ2-7; TRBD2 aligns across 8 bases. CDR3 protein: CASSEGASGGPYEQYF. The CDR3 nucleotides read TGTGCCAGCAGCGAAGGGGCAAGCGGGGGCCCCTACGAGCAGTACTTC.